This is a list of T cell receptor beta chains from one sample in a study of identical twins. TCRdb reprocessed the 5' RACE reads via MiXCR and lists one record per CDR3 protein. The table records about 690,000 distinct CDR3 sequences, approximately 6.1% of them present only once. Sequenced material: naive T cells sorted from blood. These receptors were taken from a man between 18 and 29 years old in good health. CDR3s include the opening cysteine and the closing phenylalanine or tryptophan. Each record gives: D gene, V gene, clone size, J gene, CDR3 length, CDR3 DNA, CDR3 protein. D genes are given only for firm matches. Clone size is not always given. Where it is, it says once, few, many or a class for expanded clones.

-	TRBV5-1	many	TRBJ2-2	15	TGCGCCAGCAGCGTAAACAAAGTGGTCTCCGGGGAGCTGTTTTTT	CASSVNKVVSGELFF
-	TRBV12-3/TRBV12-4	many	TRBJ1-4	14	TGTGCCAGCAGTTTACAGCAGACAAATGAAAAACTGTTTTTT	CASSLQQTNEKLFF
TRBD1	TRBV5-5	few	TRBJ2-2	14	TGTGCCAGCAGCGGACAGGGTTTCACCGGGGAGCTGTTTTTT	CASSGQGFTGELFF
-	TRBV29-1	many	TRBJ1-2	12	TGCAGCGTTGATAGTACGGACTATGGCTACACCTTC	CSVDSTDYGYTF
-	TRBV27	-	TRBJ2-7	14	TGTGCCAGCAGTTTAAAGGCTGAATCCTACGAGCAGTACTTC	CASSLKAESYEQYF
TRBD1	TRBV6-2/TRBV6-3	-	TRBJ2-1	15	TGTGCCAGCAGTTACCCCGGACAGGGTGGCCATGAGCAGTTCTTC	CASSYPGQGGHEQFF
-	TRBV5-1	many	TRBJ1-2	13	TGCGCCAGCAGCTTGGCAGGAAGGTCTGGCTACACCTTC	CASSLAGRSGYTF
-	TRBV27	-	TRBJ1-4	14	TGTGCCAGCAGGGGGCTTTGGGGTAATGAAAAACTGTTTTTT	CASRGLWGNEKLFF
-	TRBV10-3	few	TRBJ1-5	13	TGTGCCATCAGTGCTGACCCTGGTGGGCCCCAGCATTTT	CAISADPGGPQHF
TRBD1	TRBV5-1	many	TRBJ1-1	15	TGCGCCAGCAGCGTGGACAGGGCGTATAGCACTGAAGCTTTCTTT	CASSVDRAYSTEAFF